This TCR beta chain was obtained from a study of beta chain features in type 1 diabetes. Study as a whole: Patients were similar to healthy donors in age and gender (as well as in cell yields).

cDNA synthesis used the whole RNA isolate, giving expressed TCRB sequences. Generated by immunoSEQ multiplex PCR, the TCRdb table keeps only in-frame clones and is missing some. The data hold 130,000 to 150,000 clones, with about 10% observed a single time. This CDR3 is built from 15 residues. V was clipped by 5 bases and J by 4 bases; unmatched bases: 5. The germline CDR1 and CDR2 sequences are SGHAT and FQNNGV. The sequenced sample was naive CD4+ T cells from blood. V and J are TRBV11-2 and TRBJ2-1; 10 nucleotides match TRBD2. This TCR was recovered from a man in his late teens or twenties in good health. DNA for the CDR3: TGTGCCAGCAGCCACGGACTAGCGGAATACAATGAGCAGTTCTTC. Translating it yields CASSHGLAEYNEQFF.